This T cell receptor (beta chain) was found in a study of T cell responses to AZD1222 COVID-19 vaccine. CDR1 and CDR2 from the germline V gene are MNHEY and SVGAGI. Trimming at V came to 4 bases and at J to 9 bases, leaving 8 bases not matched to a gene. The CDR3 covers 13 residues. Study-level results: AZD1222 recipients seropositive at baseline numbered only five to seven. Once two AZD1222 doses were given, Spike-specific TCR breadth and depth went up. The donor cohort was predominantly white British with a female majority, and clonal diversity may have been underestimated.

This clone was recorded once. The antigen is unknown. Second doses at about 4 or about 12 weeks were pooled. This table comes from immunoSEQ multiplex PCR, and its TCRdb copy is limited to in-frame clones, with some not included. The repertoire holds 57,000 or so clones, with about 81% as singletons. V usage is TRBV6-5 and J usage is TRBJ1-1, with 7 positions matching TRBD1. The specimen was peripheral blood, collected 28 days after the second AZD1222 dose. The TCR comes from an adult who received the AZD1222 COVID-19 vaccine. The CDR3 bases are TGTGCCAGCAGTTTGACAGGGAACGGTAAAGCTTTCTTT. It codes for CASSLTGNGKAFF.